Listed below are T cell receptor beta chains from one sample, sequenced in a study of blood T cell repertoires in COVID-19. This table comes from immunoSEQ multiplex PCR, and its TCRdb copy is limited to in-frame clones, with some not included. The table records around 150,000 clones, approximately 88% of them present only once. Sequencing input: PBMCs or T cells enriched from blood (not recorded which). These receptors all stem from a man in his sixties or seventies who had been exposed to COVID-19. Both conserved end residues are part of each CDR3. Each record gives: V gene, CDR3 length, clone size, D gene, J gene, CDR3 protein, CDR3 DNA. A D gene is named only where the DNA matches it firmly. Not every row has a clone size; where given, it reads once, few, many or a size class.

TRBV27	15	few	TRBD1	TRBJ2-7	CASSRRGHINYEQYF	TGTGCCAGCAGTCGCAGGGGGCATATCAACTACGAGCAGTACTTC
TRBV27	15	.	.	TRBJ2-7	CASSLQARTSYEQYF	TGTGCCAGCAGTTTACAGGCCCGGACTTCCTACGAGCAGTACTTC
TRBV6-6	14	.	TRBD1	TRBJ1-6	CASSFRQGPSPLHF	TGTGCCAGCAGTTTCAGACAGGGGCCCTCACCCCTCCACTTT
TRBV9	14	.	.	TRBJ1-2	CASTVEAGNYGYTF	TGTGCCAGCACCGTAGAGGCGGGAAACTATGGCTACACCTTC
TRBV15	15	.	TRBD1	TRBJ1-2	CATSRPNTGGHGYTF	TGTGCCACCAGCAGACCTAATACAGGGGGCCATGGCTACACCTTC
TRBV7-2	15	.	.	TRBJ1-6	CASSPQVTEDSPLHF	TGTGCCAGCAGCCCACAGGTCACTGAGGATTCACCCCTCCACTTT
TRBV5-1	14	once	.	TRBJ1-2	CASSPGQSFYGYTF	TGCGCCAGCAGCCCCGGACAGTCATTCTATGGCTACACCTTC
TRBV19	16	.	.	TRBJ1-5	CASSIGAGNSNQPQHF	TGTGCCAGTAGTATTGGGGCAGGGAATAGCAATCAGCCCCAGCATTTT
TRBV5-1	19	.	.	TRBJ2-2	CASSLLYRRRSTNTGELFF	TGCGCCAGCAGCTTGCTATACAGGCGGCGTTCGACGAACACCGGGGAGCTGTTTTTT
TRBV6-5	16	.	TRBD1	TRBJ2-5	CASSYSGPRTGETQYF	TGTGCCAGCAGTTACTCCGGGCCTAGGACAGGAGAGACCCAGTACTTC
TRBV5-1	15	.	.	TRBJ2-1	CASSLVAGGLNEQFF	TGCGCCAGCAGCTTGGTAGCAGGGGGACTCAATGAGCAGTTCTTC
TRBV20-1	15	.	TRBD1	TRBJ2-5	CSASPTGGAGKTQYF	TGCAGTGCTAGTCCGACAGGGGGCGCGGGAAAGACCCAGTACTTC
TRBV28	15	.	.	TRBJ2-7	CASSKGGNPPYEQYF	TGTGCCAGCAGTAAGGGGGGGAATCCCCCCTACGAGCAGTACTTC
TRBV10-1	21	.	.	TRBJ2-7	CASSEPRNGVAETMNSYEQYF	TGCGCCAGCAGTGAGCCTCGAAATGGTGTGGCAGAAACTATGAACTCCTACGAGCAGTACTTC
TRBV7-9	14	.	.	TRBJ1-2	CASSRSEDIYGYTF	TGTGCCAGCAGCCGCTCTGAGGATATCTATGGCTACACCTTC
TRBV6-2/TRBV6-3	15	once	TRBD2	TRBJ2-1	CASSYRSSGSGEQFF	TGTGCCAGCAGTTACCGATCTAGCGGGAGTGGAGAGCAGTTCTTC
TRBV7-6	15	.	TRBD2	TRBJ2-4	CASSLETGGRSIQYF	TGTGCCAGCAGCTTAGAGACGGGGGGGCGGAGCATTCAGTACTTC
TRBV28	16	.	.	TRBJ1-4	CASSSLLGKGNEKLFF	TGTGCCAGCAGTTCTTTATTGGGCAAGGGGAATGAAAAACTGTTTTTT
TRBV7-2	14	.	TRBD1	TRBJ1-3	CASSPQGSGNTIYF	TGTGCCAGCAGCCCACAGGGGTCTGGAAACACCATATATTTT
TRBV6-1	14	few	TRBD1	TRBJ2-1	CASSDIYRGNEQFF	TGTGCCAGCAGTGATATCTACAGGGGAAATGAGCAGTTCTTC
TRBV5-6	15	.	.	TRBJ1-1	CASSFFQGRRSEAFF	TGTGCCAGCAGCTTCTTTCAGGGCAGGCGGTCTGAAGCTTTCTTT
TRBV14	15	few	TRBD1	TRBJ2-1	CASSQDRTGNDEQFF	TGTGCCAGCAGCCAAGATAGGACAGGGAACGATGAGCAGTTCTTC
TRBV6-5	14	few	TRBD1	TRBJ1-2	CASSRQGPVDGYTF	TGTGCCAGCAGCCGACAGGGGCCGGTAGATGGCTACACCTTC
TRBV4-3	16	.	TRBD1	TRBJ2-4	CASSDSFTGAQNIQYF	TGCGCCAGCAGCGATTCTTTTACAGGGGCGCAGAACATTCAGTACTTC
TRBV14	16	.	.	TRBJ1-3	CASSQTRTTSGNTIYF	TGTGCCAGCAGCCAGACTAGGACAACCTCTGGAAACACCATATATTTT
TRBV3-1/TRBV3-2	13	.	.	TRBJ2-1	CASRFHGQSEQFF	TGTGCCAGCAGGTTTCACGGACAGTCGGAGCAGTTCTTC
TRBV5-6	15	.	.	TRBJ2-2	CASSLGPLNTGELFF	TGTGCCAGCAGCTTGGGGCCTCTCAACACCGGGGAGCTGTTTTTT
TRBV4-1	18	.	.	TRBJ1-5	CASSQDGHGVYSNQPQHF	TGCGCCAGCAGCCAAGATGGACACGGAGTCTATAGCAATCAGCCCCAGCATTTT
TRBV5-8	12	.	TRBD1	TRBJ2-7	CASSFRTGRQYF	TGTGCCAGCAGCTTTCGGACAGGGCGGCAGTACTTC
TRBV5-1	13	.	TRBD2	TRBJ2-5	CASGTSSQETQYF	TGCGCCAGCGGGACTAGCTCCCAAGAGACCCAGTACTTC
TRBV4-3	14	.	.	TRBJ2-3	CASSQDVALNTQYF	TGCGCCAGCAGCCAAGATGTTGCGCTGAATACGCAGTATTTT
TRBV5-3	13	.	.	TRBJ2-7	CARRSLLPYEQYF	TGTGCCAGAAGGTCACTCTTACCCTACGAGCAGTACTTC
TRBV19	15	.	.	TRBJ2-5	CASSTGGKTQETQYF	TGTGCCAGTAGTACCGGCGGGAAGACCCAAGAGACCCAGTACTTC
TRBV2	14	.	TRBD1	TRBJ1-4	CASGRDRGQEKLFF	TGTGCCAGCGGTAGGGACAGGGGGCAGGAAAAACTGTTTTTT
TRBV27	12	.	TRBD1	TRBJ1-2	CASSPTGGGYTF	TGTGCCAGCAGTCCTACAGGGGGAGGCTACACCTTC
TRBV18	14	.	TRBD1	TRBJ1-6	CASSLQGMNSPLHF	TGTGCCAGCTCTCTACAGGGGATGAATTCACCCCTCCACTTT
TRBV15	15	.	.	TRBJ2-7	CATSFAGTPDYEQYF	TGTGCCACCAGCTTTGCCGGGACACCCGACTACGAGCAGTACTTC
TRBV5-1	13	.	.	TRBJ1-1	CASSLGILTEAFF	TGCGCCAGCAGCTTGGGTATTTTGACTGAAGCTTTCTTT
TRBV4-3	17	.	TRBD2	TRBJ2-5	CASSQGYRLAGRETQYF	TGCGCCAGCAGCCAAGGATATAGACTAGCGGGAAGAGAGACCCAGTACTTC
TRBV7-2	14	.	TRBD1	TRBJ1-6	CASRDRGEYSPLHF	TGTGCCAGCAGGGACAGGGGTGAATATTCACCCCTCCACTTT
TRBV28	14	.	TRBD1	TRBJ1-6	CASSLRQGVLSLHF	TGTGCCAGCAGTTTACGACAGGGGGTACTTTCCCTCCACTTT
TRBV6-2/TRBV6-3	16	.	TRBD1	TRBJ1-2	CASSDGGQAALYGYTF	TGTGCCAGCAGCGACGGGGGACAGGCTGCCCTCTATGGCTACACCTTC
TRBV27	18	.	TRBD1	TRBJ2-2	CASSFNVDRVTYTGELFF	TGTGCCAGCAGTTTTAACGTCGACAGGGTAACTTACACCGGGGAGCTGTTTTTT
TRBV5-5	17	.	TRBD2	TRBJ2-2	CASSEGVSGRNTGELFF	TGTGCCAGCAGCGAAGGGGTTAGCGGGCGGAACACCGGGGAGCTGTTTTTT
TRBV4-2	14	.	.	TRBJ2-7	CASSFRTTDYEQYF	TGTGCCAGCAGCTTCCGGACTACCGACTACGAGCAGTACTTC
TRBV15	18	.	.	TRBJ2-2	CATSREGVASPNTGELFF	TGTGCCACCAGCAGAGAAGGCGTCGCTAGCCCGAACACCGGGGAGCTGTTTTTT